This is a list of T cell receptor beta chains from one sample in a study of blood T cell repertoires in COVID-19. Measured with immunoSEQ multiplex PCR; TCRdb has only the in-frame clones, and not every one. The table includes about 360,000 clones, about 86% detected once. Sample: peripheral blood. These receptors were collected from a woman aged 60 to 75 with COVID-19, enrolled during active disease. CDR3s include the opening cysteine and the closing phenylalanine or tryptophan. The D gene is left open where the match is weak. Some rows mark clone size as missing; the rest say once, few, many or name a class of expanded clone.

len: 13
d_gene: TRBD2
v_gene: TRBV5-4
abundance: .
j_gene: TRBJ2-5
CDR3aa: CASSFGGQETQYF
CDR3nt: TGTGCCAGCAGCTTCGGGGGGCAAGAGACCCAGTACTTC

len: 11
d_gene: .
v_gene: TRBV6-2/TRBV6-3
abundance: .
j_gene: TRBJ2-1
CDR3aa: CASSNAREQFF
CDR3nt: TGTGCCAGCAGTAACGCGCGGGAGCAGTTCTTC

len: 13
d_gene: TRBD2
v_gene: TRBV19
abundance: .
j_gene: TRBJ2-1
CDR3aa: CASRGGAYNEQFF
CDR3nt: TGTGCCAGCCGGGGGGGGGCCTACAATGAGCAGTTCTTC

len: 15
d_gene: .
v_gene: TRBV15
abundance: .
j_gene: TRBJ1-2
CDR3aa: CATSRELSRDYGYTF
CDR3nt: TGTGCCACCAGCAGAGAGTTGAGCAGGGACTATGGCTACACCTTC

len: 13
d_gene: TRBD1
v_gene: TRBV12-3/TRBV12-4
abundance: .
j_gene: TRBJ1-2
CDR3aa: CASSHTGDYGYTF
CDR3nt: TGTGCCAGCAGCCACACAGGGGACTATGGCTACACCTTC

len: 17
d_gene: .
v_gene: TRBV9
abundance: .
j_gene: TRBJ1-2
CDR3aa: CASSVAGGALGNYGYTF
CDR3nt: TGTGCCAGCAGCGTAGCGGGGGGCGCCCTGGGTAACTATGGCTACACCTTC

len: 15
d_gene: .
v_gene: TRBV9
abundance: few
j_gene: TRBJ1-2
CDR3aa: CASSVGADANYGYTF
CDR3nt: TGTGCCAGCAGCGTAGGAGCGGACGCTAACTATGGCTACACCTTC

len: 13
d_gene: TRBD1
v_gene: TRBV2
abundance: .
j_gene: TRBJ2-3
CDR3aa: CASRGQGADTQYF
CDR3nt: TGTGCCAGCAGGGGACAGGGGGCAGATACGCAGTATTTT

len: 17
d_gene: TRBD1
v_gene: TRBV9
abundance: .
j_gene: TRBJ2-5
CDR3aa: CASSVVQNRGWKETQYF
CDR3nt: TGTGCCAGCAGCGTAGTCCAAAACAGGGGGTGGAAAGAGACCCAGTACTTC

len: 14
d_gene: .
v_gene: TRBV30
abundance: .
j_gene: TRBJ2-3
CDR3aa: CAWRFDGSTDTQYF
CDR3nt: TGTGCCTGGAGGTTCGACGGGAGCACAGATACGCAGTATTTT

len: 15
d_gene: .
v_gene: TRBV11-2
abundance: .
j_gene: TRBJ2-7
CDR3aa: CASSPVGGGAYEQYF
CDR3nt: TGTGCCAGCAGCCCGGTGGGGGGGGGCGCCTACGAGCAGTACTTC

len: 17
d_gene: TRBD1
v_gene: TRBV19
abundance: .
j_gene: TRBJ2-6
CDR3aa: CASSMGTELSGANVLTF
CDR3nt: TGTGCCAGTAGTATGGGGACAGAGCTCTCTGGGGCCAACGTCCTGACTTTC